Listed below are T cell receptor beta chains from one sample, sequenced in a study of metastatic and nonmetastatic thyroid tumors. TCRdb re-called the PCR reads through MiXCR. The repertoire consists of about 39,000 clones, with approximately 17% occurring once and the leading ten covering around 15%. Sequencing input: tumor tissue. These TCRs come from a female donor with papillary thyroid cancer or a benign thyroid nodule (not recorded which). Some clones in this sample may be carry-over from other donors' samples. Each CDR3 is given with its conserved first and last residue. A D gene is named only where the DNA matches it firmly. Clone size is shown for a subset of rows, as once, few, many or a class of expanded clone.

>TRBV5-1|TRBJ2-7|TRBD1|-|14
CASSLGQAATSQYF
TGCGCCAGCAGCCTTGGACAGGCCGCTACGTCTCAGTACTTC
>TRBV9|TRBJ1-3|TRBD1|many|15
CASSVRDSTGNTIYF
TGTGCCAGCAGCGTAAGGGACAGTACTGGAAACACCATATATTTT
>TRBV2|TRBJ1-1|-|many|15
CASREWGGLNTEAFF
TGTGCCAGCAGAGAATGGGGGGGACTGAACACTGAAGCTTTCTTT
>TRBV14|TRBJ1-1|-|many|14
CASSQSLSYTEAFF
TGTGCCAGCAGCCAATCTCTAAGTTACACTGAAGCTTTCTTT
>TRBV6-1|TRBJ1-3|-|many|16
CASSSPGLESGNTIYF
TGTGCCAGCAGTTCCCCCGGTCTAGAATCTGGAAACACCATATATTTT
>TRBV28|TRBJ2-5|-|medium-sized|14
CASSDREERETQYF
TGTGCCAGCAGTGACAGGGAGGAACGAGAGACCCAGTACTTC
>TRBV3-1|TRBJ2-2|TRBD1|many|15
CASSPRTGGPGELFF
TGTGCCAGCAGCCCTAGGACAGGGGGGCCCGGGGAGCTGTTTTTT
>TRBV19|TRBJ1-3|-|many|15
CASSIGGASGNTIYF
TGTGCCAGTAGTATAGGAGGGGCTTCTGGAAACACCATATATTTT
>TRBV5-1|TRBJ1-1|TRBD1|many|14
CASSYRVGQGEAFF
TGCGCCAGCAGCTATAGAGTGGGACAGGGTGAAGCTTTCTTT
>TRBV7-8|TRBJ2-5|TRBD1|few|13
CASSPGQQETQYF
TGTGCCAGCAGCCCGGGACAGCAAGAGACCCAGTACTTC
>TRBV3-1|TRBJ2-3|-|many|14
CASRGRGGTDTQYF
TGTGCCAGCCGGGGACGGGGAGGCACAGATACGCAGTATTTT
>TRBV7-9|TRBJ2-1|TRBD1|-|13
CASSLQDRGPQFF
TGTGCCAGCAGCTTACAGGACAGGGGGCCGCAGTTCTTC
>TRBV10-2|TRBJ1-1|-|-|13
CASKQGFATEAFF
TGCGCCAGCAAACAGGGATTTGCCACTGAAGCTTTCTTT
>TRBV28|TRBJ2-7|-|-|11
CASTGRYEQYF
TGTGCCAGCACTGGACGGTACGAGCAGTACTTC